This T cell receptor (beta chain) was obtained from a study of OX40 agonist ivuxolimab in advanced cancers. The assay was immunoSEQ multiplex PCR, and TCRdb's table has in-frame clones only and misses some. The data hold about 55,000 clones, with almost 90% observed a single time. This clone is a singleton in its sample. The CDR3 runs 16 residues. V was cut by 4 bases and J by 3 bases, with 20 bases left in between. CDR1 is SGHRS, CDR2 YFSETQ, per germline. The receptor's source is an adult with an advanced solid tumor such as melanoma, head and neck, liver or kidney cancer. The V and J genes are TRBV5-1 and TRBJ2-7, with D perhaps TRBD1 or TRBD2 (6 bases each). The sequencing here drew on CD4+ or CD8+ T cells sorted from blood, taken in a trial of the OX40 agonist ivuxolimab. The CDR3 DNA follows: TGCGCCAGCAGCCCGGATCGGGGGCAGGATAGCTACGAGCAGTACTTC. Translation gives CASSPDRGQDSYEQYF.